These 9 T cell receptor beta chains share one sample of origin, sequenced in a study of blood T cell repertoires in COVID-19. Assay used: immunoSEQ multiplex PCR; TCRdb lists only in-frame clones, some missing. The sample has 70,000 to 85,000 clones, under 95% seen once. Input material: peripheral blood. The receptors were sampled from a woman aged 55-69 years with active COVID-19.

V and J are TRBV12-3 or TRBV12-4 and TRBJ1-6, with no clear D. This CDR3 comprises 13 residues. Trimming stripped 3 bases from V and 10 bases from J, with 10 bases between. CDR3 DNA: TGTGCCAGCAGTTTGAGCCCTCCCTCACCCCTCCACTTT. Its protein product is CASSLSPPSPLHF.

The chain employs TRBV28 and TRBJ1-5; TRBD1 might be the D (6 bases). Germline V gene lookup returns CDR1 MDHEN and CDR2 SYDVKM. Trimming pared 5 bases from V and 1 base from J, leaving 18 bases between. This CDR3 has 17 residues. In DNA form, the CDR3 reads TGTGCCAGCAGTGGCGGCCAGGGGATAATCAGCAATCAGCCCCAGCATTTT. Protein sequence: CASSGGQGIISNQPQHF.

The chain links TRBV6-5 to TRBJ2-7; no firm D call. From germline, CDR1 is MNHEY and CDR2 SVGAGI. The CDR3 consists of 16 residues. V gave up 0 bases and J gave up 7 bases, with 19 bases separating them. The CDR3 is CASSYSSFGSPREQYF. CDR3 nucleotides: TGTGCCAGCAGTTACTCGAGTTTCGGGTCCCCGCGGGAGCAGTACTTC.

The chain carries TRBV28 and TRBJ2-7; D is perhaps TRBD2 (6 bases). There are 15 residues in the CDR3. CDR1 is MDHEN and CDR2 is SYDVKM in the germline V gene. V lost 8 bases and J 1 base, leaving 18 bases between the germline ends. The CDR3 DNA reads TGTGCCAGCGTTGGCCCCGGGAGAGGTTCCTACGAGCAGTACTTC. This codes for CASVGPGRGSYEQYF.

This clone came up once. V gene TRBV6-6 combines with J gene TRBJ2-7; 7 bases map to TRBD2. Per germline, CDR1 MNHNY and CDR2 SVGAGI (reference sequence). V was clipped by 6 bases and J by 6 bases; unmatched bases: 11. This CDR3 has 14 residues. CDR3 in amino acids: CASSPGGGGSEQYF. The CDR3 DNA follows: TGTGCCAGCAGCCCGGGCGGGGGAGGAAGCGAGCAGTACTTC.

V is TRBV20-1 and J is TRBJ2-4; TRBD1 might be the D (7 bases). With 3 bases removed from V and 0 bases from J, the gap between germline ends came to 24 bases. Germline V CDR1 and CDR2: DFQATT, SNEGSKA (reference sequence). This CDR3 comprises 19 residues. Here the CDR3 reads CSASAGQALASLAKNIQYF. The CDR3, as DNA: TGCAGTGCTAGTGCCGGACAGGCACTAGCTTCCTTAGCCAAAAACATTCAGTACTTC.

V is TRBV4-2 and J is TRBJ1-5, with 8 bases lining up with TRBD1. The germline gives CDR1 LGHNA, CDR2 YNFKEQ. V shed 7 bases and J 3 bases; nucleotides not matched to a gene: 8. CDR3 length: 15 residues. Here the CDR3 reads CASTADRDINQPQHF. The CDR3 DNA follows: TGTGCCAGCACCGCGGACAGGGATATCAATCAGCCCCAGCATTTT.

The rearrangement joins TRBV15 to TRBJ2-7; D is unclear. CDR1 is LNHNV and CDR2 is YYDKDF in the germline V gene (reference sequence). Deletions cut 0 bases from V and 6 bases from J, with 9 bases between. The CDR3 covers 13 residues. The CDR3 DNA sequence: TGTGCCACCAGCAGAGAGAGACACTCCGAGCAGTACTTC. Translated: CATSRERHSEQYF.

Only one count was recorded for this clone. The chain links TRBV5-6 to TRBJ2-1, with D perhaps TRBD2 (6 bases). The CDR3 totals 14 residues. V dropped 2 bases and J dropped 10 bases, with 16 bases sitting between them. Germline CDR1 and CDR2: SGHDT and YYEEEE. CDR3 residues: CASSLRGKVVEQFF. The CDR3 DNA sequence: TGTGCCAGCAGCTTACGCGGGAAGGTAGTGGAGCAGTTCTTC.